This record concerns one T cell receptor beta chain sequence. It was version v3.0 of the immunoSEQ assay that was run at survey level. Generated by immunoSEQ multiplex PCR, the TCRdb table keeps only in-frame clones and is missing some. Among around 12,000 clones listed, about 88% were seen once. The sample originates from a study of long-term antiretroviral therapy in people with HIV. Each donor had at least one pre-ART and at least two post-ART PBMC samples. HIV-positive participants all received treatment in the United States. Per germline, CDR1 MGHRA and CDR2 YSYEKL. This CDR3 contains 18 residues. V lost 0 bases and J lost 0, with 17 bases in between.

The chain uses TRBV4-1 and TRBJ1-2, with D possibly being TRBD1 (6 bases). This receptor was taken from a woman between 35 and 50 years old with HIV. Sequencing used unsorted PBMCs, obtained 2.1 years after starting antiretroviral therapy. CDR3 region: CASSQDVRGATSNYGYTF. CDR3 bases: TGCGCCAGCAGCCAAGACGTCCGGGGGGCGACCTCTAACTATGGCTACACCTTC.